This T cell receptor beta chain was captured in a study of response to subunit inactivated influenza vaccine. TCRdb passed the RT-PCR reads through MiXCR, listing each CDR3 protein once. Counted here are about 240,000 distinct CDR3 sequences, 12% occurring once; the ten biggest clones make up less than 8.5%. Remarks on this clonotype: The antigen remains undetermined.

Study-wide points: Authors suggested that a seasonal influenza vaccination recruits few new T cells each time.

The V gene lost 0 bases and the J gene lost 5 bases, with 12 bases spanning the gap. The CDR3 consists of 14 residues. The germline gives CDR1 SGHRS, CDR2 YFSETQ. The receptor was derived from a man aged 50-60 years who received an inactivated influenza vaccine. Sequenced material: non-naive T cells sorted from PBMCs, taken roughly 2 weeks before vaccination. The rearrangement joins TRBV5-1 to TRBJ2-7; D possibly corresponds to TRBD2 (7 bases). CDR3 in DNA: TGCGCCAGCAGCTTGGAAGGGGGAGGGAACGAGCAGTACTTC. It translates to CASSLEGGGNEQYF.